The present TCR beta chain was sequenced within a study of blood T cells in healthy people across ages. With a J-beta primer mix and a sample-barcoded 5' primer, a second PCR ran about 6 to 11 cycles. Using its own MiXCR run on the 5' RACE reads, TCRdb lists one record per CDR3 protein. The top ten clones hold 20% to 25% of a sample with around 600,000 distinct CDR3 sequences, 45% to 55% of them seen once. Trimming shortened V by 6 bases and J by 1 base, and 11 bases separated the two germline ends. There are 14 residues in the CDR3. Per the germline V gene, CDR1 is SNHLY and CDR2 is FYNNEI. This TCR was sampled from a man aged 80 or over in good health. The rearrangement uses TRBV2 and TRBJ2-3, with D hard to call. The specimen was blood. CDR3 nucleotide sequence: TGTGCCAGCAGGTTGGACCCTGGCACAGATACGCAGTATTTT. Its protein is CASRLDPGTDTQYF.